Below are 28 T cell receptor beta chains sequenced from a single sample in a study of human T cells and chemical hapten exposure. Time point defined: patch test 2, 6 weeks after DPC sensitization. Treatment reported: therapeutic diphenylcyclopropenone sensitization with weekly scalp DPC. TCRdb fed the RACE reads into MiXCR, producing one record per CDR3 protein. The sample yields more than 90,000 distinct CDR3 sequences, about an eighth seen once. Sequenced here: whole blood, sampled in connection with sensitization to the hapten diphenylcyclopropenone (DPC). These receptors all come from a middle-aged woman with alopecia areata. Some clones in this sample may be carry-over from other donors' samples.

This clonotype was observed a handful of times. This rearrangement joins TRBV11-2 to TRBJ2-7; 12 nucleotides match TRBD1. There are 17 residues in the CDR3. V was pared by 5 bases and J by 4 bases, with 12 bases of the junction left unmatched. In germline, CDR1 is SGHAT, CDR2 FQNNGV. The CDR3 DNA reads TGTGCCAGCAGCCCAGACTTGGGACAGGGGGCGACGTACGAGCAGTACTTC. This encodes CASSPDLGQGATYEQYF.

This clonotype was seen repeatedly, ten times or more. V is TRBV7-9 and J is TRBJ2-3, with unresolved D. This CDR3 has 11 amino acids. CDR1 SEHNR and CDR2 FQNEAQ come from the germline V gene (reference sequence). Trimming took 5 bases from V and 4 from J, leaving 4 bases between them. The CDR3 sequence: CASSEADTQYF. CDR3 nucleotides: TGTGCCAGCAGCGAGGCAGATACGCAGTATTTT.

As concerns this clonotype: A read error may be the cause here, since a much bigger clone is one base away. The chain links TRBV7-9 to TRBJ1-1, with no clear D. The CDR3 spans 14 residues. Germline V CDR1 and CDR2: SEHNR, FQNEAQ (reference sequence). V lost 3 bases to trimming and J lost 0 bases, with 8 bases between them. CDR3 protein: CASSLLRVNTEAFF. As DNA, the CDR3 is TGTGCCAGCAGCTTGTTACGGGTGAACACTGAAGCTTTCTTT.

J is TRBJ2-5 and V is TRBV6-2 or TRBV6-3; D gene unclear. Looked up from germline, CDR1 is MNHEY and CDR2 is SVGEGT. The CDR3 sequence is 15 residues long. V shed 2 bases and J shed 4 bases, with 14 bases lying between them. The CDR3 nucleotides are TGTGCCAGCAGTTACGGCGTGGGAATAATAGAGACCCAGTACTTC. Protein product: CASSYGVGIIETQYF.

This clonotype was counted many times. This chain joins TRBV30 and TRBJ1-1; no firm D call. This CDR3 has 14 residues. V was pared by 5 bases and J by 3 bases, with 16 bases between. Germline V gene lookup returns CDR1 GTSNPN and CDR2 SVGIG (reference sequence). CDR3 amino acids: CAWRFLGRDTEAFF. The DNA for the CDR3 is TGTGCCTGGCGATTCCTGGGCCGGGACACTGAAGCTTTCTTT.

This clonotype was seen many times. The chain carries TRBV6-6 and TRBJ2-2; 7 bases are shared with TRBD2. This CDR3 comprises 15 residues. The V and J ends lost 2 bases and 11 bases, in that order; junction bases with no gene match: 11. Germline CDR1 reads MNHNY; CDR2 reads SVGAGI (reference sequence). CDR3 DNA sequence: TGTGCCAGCAGTTACCCCCAGGGAGGGTCCGAAGAGCTGTTTTTT. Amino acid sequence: CASSYPQGGSEELFF.

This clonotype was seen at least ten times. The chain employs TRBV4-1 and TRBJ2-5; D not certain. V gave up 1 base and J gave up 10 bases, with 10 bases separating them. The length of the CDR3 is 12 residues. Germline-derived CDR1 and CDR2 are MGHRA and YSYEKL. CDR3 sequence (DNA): TGCGCCAGCAGCCAAGGGGGTGGTGTCCAGTACTTC. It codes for CASSQGGGVQYF.

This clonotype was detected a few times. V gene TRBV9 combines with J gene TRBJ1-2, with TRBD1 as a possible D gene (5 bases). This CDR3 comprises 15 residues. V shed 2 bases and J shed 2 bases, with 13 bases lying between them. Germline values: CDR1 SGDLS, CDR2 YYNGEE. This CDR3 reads CASSVGGTGNYGYTF. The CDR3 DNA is TGTGCCAGCAGCGTCGGAGGGACGGGAAACTATGGCTACACCTTC. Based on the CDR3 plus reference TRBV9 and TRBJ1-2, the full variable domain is DSGVTQTPKHLITATGQRVTLRCSPRSGDLSVYWYQQSLDQGLQFLIQYYNGEERAKGNILERFSAQQFPDLHSELNLSSLELGDSALYFCASSVGGTGNYGYTFGSGTRLTVV.

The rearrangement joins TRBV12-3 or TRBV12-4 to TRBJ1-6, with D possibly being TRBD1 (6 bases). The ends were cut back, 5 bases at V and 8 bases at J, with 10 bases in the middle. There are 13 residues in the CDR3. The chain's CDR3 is CASSPAGDSPLHF. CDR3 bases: TGTGCCAGCAGTCCGGCAGGGGATTCACCCCTCCACTTT.

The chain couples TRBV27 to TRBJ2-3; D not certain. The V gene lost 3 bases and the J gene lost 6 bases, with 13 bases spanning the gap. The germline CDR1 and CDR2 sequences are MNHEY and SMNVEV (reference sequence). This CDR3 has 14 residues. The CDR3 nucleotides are TGTGCCAGCAGTTTCCAACCTGTGGGGGATACGCAGTATTTT. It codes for CASSFQPVGDTQYF.

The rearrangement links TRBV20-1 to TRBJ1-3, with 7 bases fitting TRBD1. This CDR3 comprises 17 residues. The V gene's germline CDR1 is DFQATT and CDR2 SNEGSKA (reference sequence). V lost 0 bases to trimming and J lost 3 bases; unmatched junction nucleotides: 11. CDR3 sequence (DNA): TGCAGTGCTAGAGATGTCGCGCGGACAGGCCTTGGAAACACCATATATTTT. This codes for CSARDVARTGLGNTIYF.

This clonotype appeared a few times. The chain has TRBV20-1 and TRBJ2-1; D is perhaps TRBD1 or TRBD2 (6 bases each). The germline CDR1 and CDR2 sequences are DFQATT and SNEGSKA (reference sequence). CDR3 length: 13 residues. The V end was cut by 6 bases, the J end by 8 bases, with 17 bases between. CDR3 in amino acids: CSAQVGGFHEQFF. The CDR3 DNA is TGCAGTGCCCAGGTGGGGGGCTTTCATGAGCAGTTCTTC.

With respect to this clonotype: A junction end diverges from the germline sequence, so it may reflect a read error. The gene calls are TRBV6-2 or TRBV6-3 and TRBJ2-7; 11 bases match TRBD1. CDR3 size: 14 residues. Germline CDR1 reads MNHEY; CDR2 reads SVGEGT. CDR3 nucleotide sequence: TGTGCCGGCAGATCCTCGGGACAGGGGGAAAAGCAGTACTTC. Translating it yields CAGRSSGQGEKQYF.

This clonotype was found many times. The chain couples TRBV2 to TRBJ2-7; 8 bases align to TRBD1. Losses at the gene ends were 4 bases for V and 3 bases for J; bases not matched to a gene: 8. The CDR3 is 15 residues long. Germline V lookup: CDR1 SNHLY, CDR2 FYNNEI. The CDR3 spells CASSGRGQGVYEQYF. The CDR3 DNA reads TGTGCCAGCAGTGGGCGAGGACAGGGAGTCTACGAGCAGTACTTC.

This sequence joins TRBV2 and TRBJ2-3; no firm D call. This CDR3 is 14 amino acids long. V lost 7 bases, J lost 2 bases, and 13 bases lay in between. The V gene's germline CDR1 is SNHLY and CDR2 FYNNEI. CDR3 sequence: CASTKAQPTDTQYF. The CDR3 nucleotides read TGTGCCAGCACAAAAGCGCAACCCACAGATACGCAGTATTTT.

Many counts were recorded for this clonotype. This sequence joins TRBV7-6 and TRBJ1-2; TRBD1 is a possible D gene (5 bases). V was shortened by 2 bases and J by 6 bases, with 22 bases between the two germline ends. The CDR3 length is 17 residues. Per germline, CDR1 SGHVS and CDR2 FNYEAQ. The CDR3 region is CASSLIFGDGPGHGYTF. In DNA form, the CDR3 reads TGTGCCAGCAGCTTAATTTTTGGGGACGGGCCGGGCCATGGCTACACCTTC.

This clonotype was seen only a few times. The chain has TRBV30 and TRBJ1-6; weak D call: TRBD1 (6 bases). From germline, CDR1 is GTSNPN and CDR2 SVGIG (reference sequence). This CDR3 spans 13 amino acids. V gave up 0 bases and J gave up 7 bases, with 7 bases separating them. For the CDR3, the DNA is TGTGCCTGGAGTGTAGGGGGGAATTCACCCCTCCACTTT. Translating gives CAWSVGGNSPLHF. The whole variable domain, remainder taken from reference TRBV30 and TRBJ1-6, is SQTIHQWPATLVQPVGSPLSLECTVEGTSNPNLYWYRQAAGRGLQLLFYSVGIGQISSEVPQNLSASRPQDRQFILSSKKLLLSDSGFYLCAWSVGGNSPLHFGNGTRLTVT.

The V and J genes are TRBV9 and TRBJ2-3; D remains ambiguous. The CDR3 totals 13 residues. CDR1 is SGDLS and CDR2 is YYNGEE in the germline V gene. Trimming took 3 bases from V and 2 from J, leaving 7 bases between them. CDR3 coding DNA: TGTGCCAGCAGCGCGGACGCCACAGATACGCAGTATTTT. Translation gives CASSADATDTQYF. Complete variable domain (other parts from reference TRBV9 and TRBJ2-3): DSGVTQTPKHLITATGQRVTLRCSPRSGDLSVYWYQQSLDQGLQFLIQYYNGEERAKGNILERFSAQQFPDLHSELNLSSLELGDSALYFCASSADATDTQYFGPGTRLTVL.

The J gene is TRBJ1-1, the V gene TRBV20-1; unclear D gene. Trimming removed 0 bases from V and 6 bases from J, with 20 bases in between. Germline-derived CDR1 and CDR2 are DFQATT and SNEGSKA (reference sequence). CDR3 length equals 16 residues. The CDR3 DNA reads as TGCAGTGCTAGAGAGGTCCCTCTCAGAGGGATCGCTGAAGCTTTCTTT. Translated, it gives CSAREVPLRGIAEAFF.

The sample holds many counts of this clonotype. Written as DNA, the CDR3 is TGTGCCAGCAGCTTAGTTGTTACTGGTGCTGCTGGGGAGCTGTTTTTT. Translating it yields CASSLVVTGAAGELFF. The rearrangement uses TRBV7-2 and TRBJ2-2, with unresolved D. The CDR3 has 16 residues. Germline CDR1 reads SGHTA; CDR2 reads FQGNSA. Between the trimmed V and J ends, which lost 1 base and 8 bases, there was a span of 17 bases.

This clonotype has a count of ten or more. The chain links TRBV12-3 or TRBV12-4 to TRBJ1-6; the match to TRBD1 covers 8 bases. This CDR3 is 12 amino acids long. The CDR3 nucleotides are TGTCTAGGGACAGGCATTAATTCACCCCTCCACTTT. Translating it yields CLGTGINSPLHF.

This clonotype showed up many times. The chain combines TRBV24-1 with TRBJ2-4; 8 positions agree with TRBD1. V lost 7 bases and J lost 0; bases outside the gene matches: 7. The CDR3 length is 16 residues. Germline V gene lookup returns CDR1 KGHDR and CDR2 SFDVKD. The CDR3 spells CATRDRVSRAKNIQYF. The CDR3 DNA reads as TGTGCCACCAGGGACAGGGTATCCCGAGCCAAAAACATTCAGTACTTC.

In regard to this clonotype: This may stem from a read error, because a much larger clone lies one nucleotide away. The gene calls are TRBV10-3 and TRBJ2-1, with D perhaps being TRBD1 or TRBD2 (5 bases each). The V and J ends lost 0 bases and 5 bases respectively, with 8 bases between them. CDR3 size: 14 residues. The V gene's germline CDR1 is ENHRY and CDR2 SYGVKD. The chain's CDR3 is CAISESMGDNEQFF. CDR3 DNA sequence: TGTGCCATCAGTGAGTCGATGGGGGACAATGAGCAGTTCTTC.

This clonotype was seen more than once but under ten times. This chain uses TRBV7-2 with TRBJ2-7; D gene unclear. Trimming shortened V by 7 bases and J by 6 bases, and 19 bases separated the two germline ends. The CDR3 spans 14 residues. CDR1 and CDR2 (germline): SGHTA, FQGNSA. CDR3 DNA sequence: TGTGCCAGCACCCCGCAGGTTACAGTTGGCGAGCAGTACTTC. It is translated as CASTPQVTVGEQYF.

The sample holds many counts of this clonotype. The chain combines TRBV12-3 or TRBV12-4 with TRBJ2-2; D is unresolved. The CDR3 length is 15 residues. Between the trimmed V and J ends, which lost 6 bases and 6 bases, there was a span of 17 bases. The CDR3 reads CASSLLRLGSGELFF. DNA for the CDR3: TGTGCCAGCAGCCTCTTAAGGCTAGGGTCCGGGGAGCTGTTTTTT.

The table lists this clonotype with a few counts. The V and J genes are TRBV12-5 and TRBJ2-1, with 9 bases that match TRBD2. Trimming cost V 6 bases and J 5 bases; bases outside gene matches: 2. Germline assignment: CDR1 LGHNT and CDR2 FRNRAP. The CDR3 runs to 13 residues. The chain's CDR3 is CASGQRGDNEQFF. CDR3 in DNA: TGTGCTAGTGGCCAGCGGGGGGACAATGAGCAGTTCTTC.

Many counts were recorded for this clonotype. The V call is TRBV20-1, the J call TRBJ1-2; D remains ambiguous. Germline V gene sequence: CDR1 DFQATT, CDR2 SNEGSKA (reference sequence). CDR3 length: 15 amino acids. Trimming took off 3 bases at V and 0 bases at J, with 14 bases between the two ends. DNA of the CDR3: TGCAGTGCTAGGGACTACACGAAAGCTAACTATGGCTACACCTTC. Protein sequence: CSARDYTKANYGYTF.

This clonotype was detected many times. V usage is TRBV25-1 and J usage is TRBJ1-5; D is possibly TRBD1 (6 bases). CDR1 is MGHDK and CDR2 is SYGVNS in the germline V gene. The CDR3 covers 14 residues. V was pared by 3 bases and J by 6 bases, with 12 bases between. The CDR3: CASSDSGGGQPQHF. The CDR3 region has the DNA TGTGCCAGCAGTGATTCGGGGGGCGGTCAGCCCCAGCATTTT.